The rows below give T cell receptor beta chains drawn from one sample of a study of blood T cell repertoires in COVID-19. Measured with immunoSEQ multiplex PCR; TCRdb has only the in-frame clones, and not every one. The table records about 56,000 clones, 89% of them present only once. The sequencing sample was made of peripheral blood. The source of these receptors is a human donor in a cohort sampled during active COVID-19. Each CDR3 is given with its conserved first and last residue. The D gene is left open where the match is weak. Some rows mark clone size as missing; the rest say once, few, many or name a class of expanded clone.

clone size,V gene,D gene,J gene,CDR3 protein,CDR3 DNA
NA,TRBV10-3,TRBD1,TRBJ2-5,CAISNPGTGRPQYF,TGTGCCATCAGTAATCCCGGGACAGGACGTCCCCAGTACTTC
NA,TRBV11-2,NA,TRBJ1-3,CASSLGSSGNTIYF,TGTGCCAGCAGCTTAGGTAGCTCTGGAAACACCATATATTTT
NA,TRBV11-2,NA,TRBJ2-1,CATAVGGGYEQFF,TGTGCCACAGCAGTGGGAGGGGGTTATGAGCAGTTCTTC
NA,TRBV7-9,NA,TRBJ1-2,CASSFERGGSYGYTF,TGTGCCAGCAGCTTCGAAAGGGGAGGAAGCTATGGCTACACCTTC
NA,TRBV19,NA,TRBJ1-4,CASSIAGLASKLFF,TGTGCCAGTAGTATAGCAGGGTTGGCGTCAAAACTGTTTTTT
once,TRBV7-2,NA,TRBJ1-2,CASSLRTSFARGYTF,TGTGCCAGCAGCTTAAGGACTTCCTTTGCGAGGGGCTACACCTTC
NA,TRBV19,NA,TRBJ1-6,CASRTLGNPNSPLHF,TGTGCCAGTAGGACCCTAGGAAACCCGAATTCACCCCTCCACTTT
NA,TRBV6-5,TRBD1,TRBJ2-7,CATTQGSWATYEQYF,TGTGCCACCACACAGGGGTCATGGGCAACCTACGAGCAGTACTTC
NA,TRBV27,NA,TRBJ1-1,CASSFRTAPNTEAFF,TGTGCCAGCAGTTTCCGGACAGCCCCGAACACTGAAGCTTTCTTT
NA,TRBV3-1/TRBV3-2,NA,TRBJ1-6,CASSPENNRAGGDSPLHF,TGTGCCAGCAGCCCAGAGAATAACAGGGCCGGAGGAGATTCACCCCTCCACTTT
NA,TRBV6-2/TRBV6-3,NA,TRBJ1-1,CASSLLLRATEAFF,TGTGCCAGCAGCTTGTTACTCAGGGCCACTGAAGCTTTCTTT
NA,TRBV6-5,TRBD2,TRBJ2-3,CASRAGLAGTDTQYF,TGTGCCAGCAGAGCCGGACTAGCGGGGACAGATACGCAGTATTTT
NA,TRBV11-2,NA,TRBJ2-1,CASSLSDGIYNEQFF,TGTGCCAGCAGCTTATCGGACGGGATCTACAATGAGCAGTTCTTC
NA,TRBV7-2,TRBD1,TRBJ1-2,CASSVQGEGYGYTF,TGTGCCAGCAGCGTCCAGGGGGAAGGGTATGGCTACACCTTC
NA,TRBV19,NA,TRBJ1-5,CASVTGSNQPQHF,TGTGCCAGTGTGACGGGGAGCAATCAGCCCCAGCATTTT
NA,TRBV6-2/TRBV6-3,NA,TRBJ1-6,CASSSPLQGNNSPLHF,TGTGCCAGCAGTTCCCCTTTACAGGGAAATAATTCACCCCTCCACTTT
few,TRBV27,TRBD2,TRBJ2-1,CASSLAGGRSEQFF,TGTGCCAGCAGTTTGGCGGGGGGACGTAGTGAGCAGTTCTTC
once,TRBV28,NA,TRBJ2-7,CASSLSWSRVSYEQYF,TGTGCCAGCAGTTTAAGTTGGAGCCGAGTTTCCTACGAGCAGTACTTC
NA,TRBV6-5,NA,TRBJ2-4,CASMSGGGPKNIQYF,TGTGCCAGCATGTCGGGGGGCGGCCCCAAAAACATTCAGTACTTC
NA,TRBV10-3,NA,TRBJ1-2,CAISESVTVIGYTF,TGTGCCATCAGTGAGTCCGTAACTGTTATTGGCTACACCTTC
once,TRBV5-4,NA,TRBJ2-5,CASSLGGRSLETQYF,TGTGCCAGCAGCTTGGGAGGTAGGAGTTTAGAGACCCAGTACTTC
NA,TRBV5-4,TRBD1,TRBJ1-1,CASSSGGRHTEAFF,TGTGCCAGCAGCTCAGGGGGCCGGCACACTGAAGCTTTCTTT
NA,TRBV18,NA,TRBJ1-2,CASSPIQGHSYGYTF,TGTGCCAGCTCACCGATACAGGGTCATAGCTATGGCTACACCTTC